The rows below give T cell receptor beta chains drawn from one sample of a study of cytotoxic CD8 clonotypes in ibrutinib-treated CLL. Sequencing used immunoSEQ multiplex PCR; TCRdb keeps in-frame clones, though not all of them. The table includes roughly 130,000 clones, roughly 83% detected once. The sequenced sample was PBMCs, obtained after 12 months of ibrutinib treatment. The receptors here all came from a human donor with chronic lymphocytic leukemia. CDR3s include the opening cysteine and the closing phenylalanine or tryptophan. Each record gives: V gene, J gene, clone size, D gene, CDR3 DNA, CDR3 protein. A D gene is named only where the DNA matches it firmly. For some rows the clone size is stated as once, few or many, or as a class when expanded; others skip it.

v_call: TRBV7-3; j_call: TRBJ2-5; clone_size: few; d_call: TRBD2; cdr3_nt: TGTGCCAGCAGCGCCCTAGCGGGAGGCGAGACCCAGTACTTC; cdr3_aa: CASSALAGGETQYF
v_call: TRBV19; j_call: TRBJ2-5; clone_size: NA; d_call: NA; cdr3_nt: TGTGCCAGTAGTATAGCTGCTAGGGAGACCCAGTACTTC; cdr3_aa: CASSIAARETQYF
v_call: TRBV2; j_call: TRBJ2-2; clone_size: NA; d_call: TRBD1; cdr3_nt: TGTGCCAGCAGTTGGACAGGGTCGAACACCGGGGAGCTGTTTTTT; cdr3_aa: CASSWTGSNTGELFF
v_call: TRBV5-1; j_call: TRBJ2-7; clone_size: NA; d_call: TRBD1; cdr3_nt: TGCGCCAGCAGCTGGAGCCGGGGACAGGGCCACGAGCAGTACTTC; cdr3_aa: CASSWSRGQGHEQYF
v_call: TRBV18; j_call: TRBJ2-7; clone_size: once; d_call: NA; cdr3_nt: TGTGCCAGCTCACCATTTCCGTCCTTCGGCGAGCAGTACTTC; cdr3_aa: CASSPFPSFGEQYF
v_call: TRBV4-3; j_call: TRBJ2-7; clone_size: NA; d_call: NA; cdr3_nt: TGCGCCAGCAGCCAAGAGCCGGGACCGCTAAAATACTACGAGCAGTACTTC; cdr3_aa: CASSQEPGPLKYYEQYF
v_call: TRBV11-2; j_call: TRBJ2-5; clone_size: NA; d_call: NA; cdr3_nt: TGTGCCAGCAGCTTAGGTGTTCTAGGGCAGGGCCAAGAGACCCAGTACTTC; cdr3_aa: CASSLGVLGQGQETQYF
v_call: TRBV6-5; j_call: TRBJ2-2; clone_size: NA; d_call: NA; cdr3_nt: TGTGCCAGCCGGCCGAACAGGGACACCGGGGAGCTGTTTTTT; cdr3_aa: CASRPNRDTGELFF
v_call: TRBV28; j_call: TRBJ1-5; clone_size: NA; d_call: NA; cdr3_nt: TGTGCCAGCAGGGGGGCGGGGTATAGCAATCAGCCCCAGCATTTT; cdr3_aa: CASRGAGYSNQPQHF
v_call: TRBV30; j_call: TRBJ2-1; clone_size: NA; d_call: NA; cdr3_nt: TGTGCCTGGAGTGTACCGGGCCCCGGGAGAGTCAATGAGCAGTTCTTC; cdr3_aa: CAWSVPGPGRVNEQFF
v_call: TRBV7-2; j_call: TRBJ2-7; clone_size: NA; d_call: TRBD2; cdr3_nt: TGTGCCAGCAGAACGGGTCTAGCGGGAGGGTACGAGCAGTACTTC; cdr3_aa: CASRTGLAGGYEQYF
v_call: TRBV10-3; j_call: TRBJ2-5; clone_size: NA; d_call: NA; cdr3_nt: TGTGCCATCAGTGAGGTTTCTCTTCTAGCGCCTTTACCCCAAGAGACCCAGTACTTC; cdr3_aa: CAISEVSLLAPLPQETQYF
v_call: TRBV27; j_call: TRBJ2-1; clone_size: NA; d_call: NA; cdr3_nt: TGTGCCAGCAGTTTATCGCGGATTAATGAGCAGTTCTTC; cdr3_aa: CASSLSRINEQFF
v_call: TRBV4-1; j_call: TRBJ1-5; clone_size: few; d_call: NA; cdr3_nt: TGCGCCAGCAGAAGAGGCCTAGGGACCAATCAGCCCCAGCATTTT; cdr3_aa: CASRRGLGTNQPQHF
v_call: TRBV11-2; j_call: TRBJ2-1; clone_size: few; d_call: TRBD1; cdr3_nt: TGTGCCAGCGGGACAGGGAGCCTTGAGCAGTTCTTC; cdr3_aa: CASGTGSLEQFF
v_call: TRBV5-1; j_call: TRBJ1-2; clone_size: few; d_call: NA; cdr3_nt: TGCGCCAGCAGCCCCGATAACTATGGCTACACCTTC; cdr3_aa: CASSPDNYGYTF
v_call: TRBV7-9; j_call: TRBJ2-7; clone_size: NA; d_call: TRBD2; cdr3_nt: TGTGCCAGCAGCTCCCTAGCGGCTTCCTACGAGCAGTACTTC; cdr3_aa: CASSSLAASYEQYF
v_call: TRBV4-1; j_call: TRBJ2-7; clone_size: NA; d_call: NA; cdr3_nt: TGCGCCAGCAGCCAAGATCCTTTCCGGACATCGAAGACCTACGAGCAGTACTTC; cdr3_aa: CASSQDPFRTSKTYEQYF
v_call: TRBV11-2; j_call: TRBJ2-7; clone_size: NA; d_call: TRBD1; cdr3_nt: TGTGCCAGCAGCCCAAACCCCGGGACAGGGATTCAAGAGCAGTACTTC; cdr3_aa: CASSPNPGTGIQEQYF
v_call: TRBV6-5; j_call: TRBJ2-7; clone_size: once; d_call: NA; cdr3_nt: TGTGCCAGCAGCAGGACAGTGCGGGGCGAGCAGTACTTC; cdr3_aa: CASSRTVRGEQYF
v_call: TRBV14; j_call: TRBJ2-7; clone_size: NA; d_call: NA; cdr3_nt: TGTGCCAGCAGCCAAGATACCGATACCCCCTGGGAGCAGTACTTC; cdr3_aa: CASSQDTDTPWEQYF
v_call: TRBV5-8; j_call: TRBJ2-2; clone_size: NA; d_call: NA; cdr3_nt: TGTGCCAGCTCCCGCACCGGGGAGCTGTTTTTT; cdr3_aa: CASSRTGELFF
v_call: TRBV5-1; j_call: TRBJ2-1; clone_size: NA; d_call: NA; cdr3_nt: TGCGCCAGCAGCATGTCCCGGGACCTTCTTTCCTCCTACAATGAGCAGTTCTTC; cdr3_aa: CASSMSRDLLSSYNEQFF
v_call: TRBV30; j_call: TRBJ2-1; clone_size: NA; d_call: NA; cdr3_nt: TGTGCCTGGATGAGGCCCTTCTCCTACAATGAGCAGTTCTTC; cdr3_aa: CAWMRPFSYNEQFF
v_call: TRBV10-3; j_call: TRBJ2-7; clone_size: NA; d_call: NA; cdr3_nt: TGTGCCAGCAGGCAAGGGGAATACGAGCAGTACTTC; cdr3_aa: CASRQGEYEQYF
v_call: TRBV10-1; j_call: TRBJ2-3; clone_size: NA; d_call: NA; cdr3_nt: TGCGCCAGCAGTGACAGGGGACGGGGAACAGATACGCAGTATTTT; cdr3_aa: CASSDRGRGTDTQYF
v_call: TRBV4-3; j_call: TRBJ1-4; clone_size: few; d_call: TRBD1; cdr3_nt: TGCGCCAGCAGCCTCATCACAGGGGGAACTGAAAAACTGTTTTTT; cdr3_aa: CASSLITGGTEKLFF
v_call: TRBV18; j_call: TRBJ2-1; clone_size: NA; d_call: NA; cdr3_nt: TGTGCCAGCTCACCATCAGGGTCGAGCTCCTACAATGAGCAGTTCTTC; cdr3_aa: CASSPSGSSSYNEQFF
v_call: TRBV21-1; j_call: TRBJ2-5; clone_size: NA; d_call: NA; cdr3_nt: TGTGCCAGCAGCATTCTGGGCAGACTTCAAGAGACCCAGTACTTC; cdr3_aa: CASSILGRLQETQYF
v_call: TRBV27; j_call: TRBJ2-3; clone_size: NA; d_call: TRBD2; cdr3_nt: TGTGCCAGCAGTGGTATAGCGGGAGGGTTTGCAGATACGCAGTATTTT; cdr3_aa: CASSGIAGGFADTQYF
v_call: TRBV2; j_call: TRBJ2-1; clone_size: NA; d_call: NA; cdr3_nt: TGTGCCAGCAGTGTACAGGGAAATGAGCAGTTCTTC; cdr3_aa: CASSVQGNEQFF
v_call: TRBV18; j_call: TRBJ2-5; clone_size: few; d_call: TRBD1; cdr3_nt: TGTGCCAGCTCACTCTGGGGACAGGGGTACGGAGAGACCCAGTACTTC; cdr3_aa: CASSLWGQGYGETQYF
v_call: TRBV5-1; j_call: TRBJ2-3; clone_size: NA; d_call: TRBD2; cdr3_nt: TGCGCCAGCAGCTTGAGCATAGCGGGACGGGGCACAGATACGCAGTATTTT; cdr3_aa: CASSLSIAGRGTDTQYF
v_call: TRBV5-1; j_call: TRBJ1-5; clone_size: few; d_call: NA; cdr3_nt: TGCGCCAGCAGCTTGGAAGCGAGCAATCAGCCCCAGCATTTT; cdr3_aa: CASSLEASNQPQHF
v_call: TRBV12-2; j_call: TRBJ2-2; clone_size: NA; d_call: NA; cdr3_nt: TGTGCAAGTCGCCCCAACTTTTTGAGGGCTCTGAACACCGGGGAGCTGTTTTTT; cdr3_aa: CASRPNFLRALNTGELFF
v_call: TRBV7-6; j_call: TRBJ2-1; clone_size: NA; d_call: NA; cdr3_nt: TGTGCCAGCAGCTTGTACCGGGAAGACAATGAGCAGTTCTTC; cdr3_aa: CASSLYREDNEQFF
v_call: TRBV7-2; j_call: TRBJ1-3; clone_size: NA; d_call: NA; cdr3_nt: TGTGCCAGCAGCTTACACTGGGCGTCCACCATATATTTT; cdr3_aa: CASSLHWASTIYF
v_call: TRBV9; j_call: TRBJ2-5; clone_size: NA; d_call: TRBD2; cdr3_nt: TGTGCCAGCAGCGTAGGAGTGACTAGCTCAGAGACCCAGTACTTC; cdr3_aa: CASSVGVTSSETQYF
v_call: TRBV27; j_call: TRBJ1-4; clone_size: once; d_call: NA; cdr3_nt: TGTGCCAGCAGTTTATCCGGACGGACGAATGAAAAACTGTTTTTT; cdr3_aa: CASSLSGRTNEKLFF
v_call: TRBV9; j_call: TRBJ2-5; clone_size: NA; d_call: TRBD1; cdr3_nt: TGTGCCAGCAGCGGAGGCAGGGACAGCGAGATCCAAGAGACCCAGTACTTC; cdr3_aa: CASSGGRDSEIQETQYF
v_call: TRBV6-1; j_call: TRBJ2-7; clone_size: NA; d_call: NA; cdr3_nt: TGTGCCAGCAGCTTCATCGAGCAGTACTTC; cdr3_aa: CASSFIEQYF
v_call: TRBV7-2; j_call: TRBJ2-5; clone_size: NA; d_call: NA; cdr3_nt: TGTGCCAGCAGCCCAGCCATGACCAGGTGGGCCCAGTACTTC; cdr3_aa: CASSPAMTRWAQYF
v_call: TRBV30; j_call: TRBJ1-4; clone_size: NA; d_call: NA; cdr3_nt: TGTGCCTGGATGAGGGGGGCAACTAATGAAAAACTGTTTTTT; cdr3_aa: CAWMRGATNEKLFF
v_call: TRBV5-1; j_call: TRBJ2-6; clone_size: NA; d_call: NA; cdr3_nt: TGCGCCAGCAGCTTGAGTTCAGGGTTAGGGGCCAACGTCCTGACTTTC; cdr3_aa: CASSLSSGLGANVLTF